This is a list of T cell receptor beta chains from one sample in a study of blood T cell repertoires in COVID-19. Sequenced by immunoSEQ multiplex PCR; TCRdb stores in-frame clones only, minus some. This table holds 220,000 or so clones, approximately 91% found once. Sequencing input: peripheral blood. The receptors derive from a man between 60 and 70 years old who had recovered from COVID-19. CDR3s include the opening cysteine and the closing phenylalanine or tryptophan. The D gene is left open where the match is weak.

d_call,j_call,v_call,cdr3_aa,cdr3_nt
NA,TRBJ2-3,TRBV5-5,CASSLGVRTTDTQYF,TGTGCCAGCAGCTTGGGTGTAAGGACTACAGATACGCAGTATTTT
TRBD2,TRBJ2-2,TRBV3-1/TRBV3-2,CASSQRLASSSGELFF,TGTGCCAGCAGCCAACGACTAGCTTCAAGTAGCGGGGAGCTGTTTTTT
NA,TRBJ1-1,TRBV5-1,CASSDPGGGNTEAFF,TGCGCCAGCAGCGACCCCGGGGGAGGGAACACTGAAGCTTTCTTT
TRBD2,TRBJ2-2,TRBV9,CASSPKTGTRVTGELFF,TGTGCCAGCAGCCCTAAAACCGGGACTAGGGTCACCGGGGAGCTGTTTTTT
NA,TRBJ2-3,TRBV9,CASSVDGGSSTDTQYF,TGTGCCAGCAGCGTAGACGGAGGGTCCAGCACAGATACGCAGTATTTT
TRBD1,TRBJ1-5,TRBV25-1,CASSLGQACNQPQHF,TGTGCCAGCAGTTTGGGACAGGCTTGCAATCAGCCCCAGCATTTT
NA,TRBJ1-1,TRBV10-1,CAIPTEMNTEAFF,TGCGCCATCCCGACGGAGATGAACACTGAAGCTTTCTTT
NA,TRBJ1-1,TRBV10-3,CAIPPSRGLSTEAFF,TGTGCCATCCCGCCCTCCAGGGGTTTAAGCACTGAAGCTTTCTTT
NA,TRBJ1-1,TRBV6-5,CASSLLTPSEAFF,TGTGCCAGCAGTTTATTGACACCGTCTGAAGCTTTCTTT
TRBD2,TRBJ2-5,TRBV9,CASSPQGLAVAGKETQYF,TGTGCCAGCAGCCCCCAGGGACTAGCGGTGGCGGGGAAAGAGACCCAGTACTTC